This T cell receptor beta chain is from a study of blood T cell repertoires in COVID-19. Study as a whole: From the United States, Italy and Spain came samples of acute and convalescent COVID-19. Sample material is recorded as cDNA or gDNA derived from T cells, B-cell-depleted T cells, or PBMCs.

This clone has only one observation. In the original workflow: Amplification from reference gene primers served as the basis for estimated nucleated cell counts. Clones were read by immunoSEQ multiplex PCR, and TCRdb kept only the in-frame ones, dropping some. V, J and clone size are taken as reported in that table, and D and trimming were inferred from the DNA itself. The table has about 240,000 clones, roughly four fifths seen once; the top ten hold around an eighth. V was pared by 5 bases and J by 2 bases, with 4 bases of the junction left unmatched. Looked up from germline, CDR1 is SNHLY and CDR2 is FYNNEI. There are 15 residues in the CDR3.

Specimen: peripheral blood. The receptor comes from a woman aged 55-70 years with active or convalescent COVID-19. The J gene is TRBJ2-3, the V gene TRBV2; 10 nucleotides agree with TRBD2. CDR3 protein: CASSKLAGSTDTQYF. CDR3 coding DNA: TGTGCCAGCAGTAAACTAGCGGGGTCCACAGATACGCAGTATTTT.